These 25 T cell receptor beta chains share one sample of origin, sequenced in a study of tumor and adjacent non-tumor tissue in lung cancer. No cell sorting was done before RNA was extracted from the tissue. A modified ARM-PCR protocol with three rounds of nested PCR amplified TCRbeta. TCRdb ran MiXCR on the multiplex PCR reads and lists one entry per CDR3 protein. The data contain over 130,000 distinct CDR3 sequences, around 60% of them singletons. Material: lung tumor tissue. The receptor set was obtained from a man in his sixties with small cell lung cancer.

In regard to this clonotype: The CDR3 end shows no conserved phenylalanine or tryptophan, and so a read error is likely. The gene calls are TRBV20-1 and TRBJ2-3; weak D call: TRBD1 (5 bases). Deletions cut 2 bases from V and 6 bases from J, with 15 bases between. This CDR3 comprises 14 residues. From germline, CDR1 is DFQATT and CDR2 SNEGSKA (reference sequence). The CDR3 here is CSARRTSHMDTQYL. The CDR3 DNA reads TGCAGTGCTAGAAGGACAAGCCACATGGATACGCAGTATCTT.

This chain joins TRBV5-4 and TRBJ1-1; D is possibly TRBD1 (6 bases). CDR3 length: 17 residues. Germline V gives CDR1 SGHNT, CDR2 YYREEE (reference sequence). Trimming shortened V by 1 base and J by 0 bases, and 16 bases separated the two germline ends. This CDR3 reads CASSLRQGTRVNTEAFF. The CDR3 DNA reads TGTGCCAGCAGCTTGAGGCAGGGGACGCGGGTGAACACTGAAGCTTTCTTT.

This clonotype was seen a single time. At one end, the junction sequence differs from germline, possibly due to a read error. The CDR3 nucleotides read TGTGCCAGCAACTTAGATATGGAAGTGACGACCCTCTACGGCTACACCTTC. Translation: CASNLDMEVTTLYGYTF. V usage is TRBV11-2 and J usage is TRBJ1-2; D is unclear. This CDR3 comprises 17 residues. Germline V gene data show CDR1 as SGHAT and CDR2 as FQNNGV.

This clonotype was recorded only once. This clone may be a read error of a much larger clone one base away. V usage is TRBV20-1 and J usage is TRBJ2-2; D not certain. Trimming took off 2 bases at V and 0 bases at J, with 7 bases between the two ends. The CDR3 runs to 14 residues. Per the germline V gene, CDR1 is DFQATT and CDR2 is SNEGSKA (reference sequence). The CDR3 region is CSARHGANTGELFF. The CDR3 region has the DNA TGCAGTGCTAGACATGGGGCGAACACCGGGGAGCTGTTTTTT.

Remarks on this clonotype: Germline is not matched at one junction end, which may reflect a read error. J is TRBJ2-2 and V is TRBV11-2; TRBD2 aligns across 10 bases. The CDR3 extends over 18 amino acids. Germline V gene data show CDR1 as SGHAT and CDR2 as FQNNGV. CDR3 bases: TGTGCAAGCAGCATAGGAAAGGGACTAGCGAGAGACACCGGGGAGCTGTTTTTT. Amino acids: CASSIGKGLARDTGELFF.

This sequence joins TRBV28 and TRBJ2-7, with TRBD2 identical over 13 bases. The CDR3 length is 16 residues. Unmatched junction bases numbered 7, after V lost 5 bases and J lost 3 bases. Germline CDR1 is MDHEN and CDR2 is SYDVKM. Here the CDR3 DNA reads TGTGCCAGCAGTAAAGGACTAGCGGGAGCCGGCTACGAGCAGTACTTC. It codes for CASSKGLAGAGYEQYF.

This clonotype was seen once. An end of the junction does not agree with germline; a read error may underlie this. The CDR3, as DNA: TGCAATGCTAGACCGGGACTAGCGGGTAACCCCTACAATGAGCAGTTCTTC. It specifies CNARPGLAGNPYNEQFF. The J gene is TRBJ2-1, the V gene TRBV20-1, with 12 bases matching TRBD2. Per the germline V gene, CDR1 is DFQATT and CDR2 is SNEGSKA (reference sequence). The CDR3 has 17 residues.

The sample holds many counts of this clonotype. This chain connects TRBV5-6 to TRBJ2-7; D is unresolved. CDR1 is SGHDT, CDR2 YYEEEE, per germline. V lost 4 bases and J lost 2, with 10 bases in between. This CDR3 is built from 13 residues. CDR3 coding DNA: TGTGCCAGCAGCCTGGGTCGCGCCTACGAGCAGTACGTC. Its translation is CASSLGRAYEQYV.

CDR3 region: CASNQESSYEQYF. The CDR3 DNA reads TGCGCCAGCAACCAGGAGAGCTCCTACGAGCAGTACTTC. V usage is TRBV4-1 and J usage is TRBJ2-7; D remains unclear. Trimming cost V 7 bases and J 0 bases, with 10 bases left between them. In germline, CDR1 is MGHRA, CDR2 YSYEKL. The CDR3 covers 13 residues.

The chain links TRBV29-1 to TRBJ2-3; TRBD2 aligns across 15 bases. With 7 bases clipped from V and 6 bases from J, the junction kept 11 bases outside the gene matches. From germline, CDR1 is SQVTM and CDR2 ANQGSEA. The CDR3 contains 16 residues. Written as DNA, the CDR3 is TGCAGCGGTATACCGGGACTAGCGGGAGGTAATGATACGCAGTATTTT. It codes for CSGIPGLAGGNDTQYF.

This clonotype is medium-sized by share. The CDR3 bases are TGTGCCAGCAGTGACGTCCCGGGACAGGGTAGAAGCTCTGGGGCCAACGTCCTGACTTTC. Translated: CASSDVPGQGRSSGANVLTF. The chain has TRBV6-1 and TRBJ2-6, with 9 nucleotides matching TRBD1. Germline V gives CDR1 MNHNS, CDR2 SASEGT. The CDR3 is 20 amino acids. J lost 0 bases, V lost 3 bases, and 12 bases had no gene match.

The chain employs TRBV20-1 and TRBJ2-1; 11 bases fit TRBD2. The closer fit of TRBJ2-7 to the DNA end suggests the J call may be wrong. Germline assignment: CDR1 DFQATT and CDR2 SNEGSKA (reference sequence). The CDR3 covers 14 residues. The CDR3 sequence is CSAAGLAAYNEQYF. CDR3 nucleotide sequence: TGCAGTGCGGCGGGACTAGCGGCCTACAATGAACAGTACTTC.

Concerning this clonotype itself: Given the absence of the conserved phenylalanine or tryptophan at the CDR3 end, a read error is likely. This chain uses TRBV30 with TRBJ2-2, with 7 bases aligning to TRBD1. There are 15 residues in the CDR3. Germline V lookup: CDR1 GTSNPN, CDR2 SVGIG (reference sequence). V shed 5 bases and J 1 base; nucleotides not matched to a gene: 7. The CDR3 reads CAWANRGLNTGELFL. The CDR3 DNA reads TGTGCCTGGGCCAACAGGGGATTGAACACCGGGGAGCTGTTTTTA.

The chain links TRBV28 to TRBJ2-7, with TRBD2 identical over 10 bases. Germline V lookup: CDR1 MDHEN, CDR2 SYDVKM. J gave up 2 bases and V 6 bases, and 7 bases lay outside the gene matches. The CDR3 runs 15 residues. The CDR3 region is CASSGGTSVTYEQYF. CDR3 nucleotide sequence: TGTGCCAGCAGCGGGGGGACTAGCGTTACCTACGAGCAGTACTTC.

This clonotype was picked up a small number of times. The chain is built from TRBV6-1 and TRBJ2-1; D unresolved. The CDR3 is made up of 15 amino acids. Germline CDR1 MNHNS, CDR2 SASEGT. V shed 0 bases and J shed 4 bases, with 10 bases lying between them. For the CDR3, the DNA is TGTGCCAGCAGTGAAGCGCTGGATAGTTACAATGAGCAGTTCTTC. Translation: CASSEALDSYNEQFF.

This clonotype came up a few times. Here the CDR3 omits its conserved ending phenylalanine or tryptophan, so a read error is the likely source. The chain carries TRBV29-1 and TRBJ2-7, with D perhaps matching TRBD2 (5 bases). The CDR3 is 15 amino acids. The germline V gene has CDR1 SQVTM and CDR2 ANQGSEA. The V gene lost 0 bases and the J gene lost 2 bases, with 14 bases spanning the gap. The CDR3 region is CSVEDRRRATYEQYI. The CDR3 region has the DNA TGCAGCGTTGAAGATCGAAGGCGGGCAACCTACGAGCAGTACATC.

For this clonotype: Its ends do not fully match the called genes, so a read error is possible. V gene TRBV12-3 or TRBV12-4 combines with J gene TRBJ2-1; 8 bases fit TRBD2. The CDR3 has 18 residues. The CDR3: CASSFQTSGSVAYKEQFF. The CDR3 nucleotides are TGTGCCAGCAGTTTTCAAACGAGCGGGAGTGTCGCCTACAAAGAGCAGTTCTTC.

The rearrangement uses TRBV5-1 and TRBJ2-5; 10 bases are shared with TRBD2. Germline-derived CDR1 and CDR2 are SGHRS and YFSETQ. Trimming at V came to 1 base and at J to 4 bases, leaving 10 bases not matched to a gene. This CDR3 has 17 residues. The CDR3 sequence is CASSLTSGTSASETQYF. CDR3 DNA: TGCGCCAGCAGCTTGACTTCGGGGACTAGCGCTTCAGAGACCCAGTACTTC.

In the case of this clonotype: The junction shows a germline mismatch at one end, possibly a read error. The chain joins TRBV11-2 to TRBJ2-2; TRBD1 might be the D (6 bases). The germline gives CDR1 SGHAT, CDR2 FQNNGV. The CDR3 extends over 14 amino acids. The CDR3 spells CANSLGQNTGELFF. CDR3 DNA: TGTGCCAACAGCCTCGGACAGAACACTGGGGAGCTGTTTTTT.

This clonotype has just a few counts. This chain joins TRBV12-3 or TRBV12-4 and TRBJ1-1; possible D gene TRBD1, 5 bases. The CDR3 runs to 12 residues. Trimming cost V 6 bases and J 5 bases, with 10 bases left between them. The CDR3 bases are TGTGCCAGCAGCCAGGGTGGAACTGAAGCTTTCTTT. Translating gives CASSQGGTEAFF.

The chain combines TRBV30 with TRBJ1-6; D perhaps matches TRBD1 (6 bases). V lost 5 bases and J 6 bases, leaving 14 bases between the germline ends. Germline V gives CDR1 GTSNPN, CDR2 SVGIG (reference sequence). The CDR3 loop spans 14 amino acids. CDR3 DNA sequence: TGTGCCTGGTCGGTGGCAGGGGCTAATTCACCCCTCCACTTT. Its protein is CAWSVAGANSPLHF.

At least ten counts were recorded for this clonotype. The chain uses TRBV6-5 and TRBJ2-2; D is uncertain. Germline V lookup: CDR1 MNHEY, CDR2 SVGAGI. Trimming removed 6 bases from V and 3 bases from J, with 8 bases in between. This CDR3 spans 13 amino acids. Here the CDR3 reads CASSLYYTGELFF. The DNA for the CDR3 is TGTGCCAGCAGCCTTTACTACACCGGGGAGCTGTTTTTT.

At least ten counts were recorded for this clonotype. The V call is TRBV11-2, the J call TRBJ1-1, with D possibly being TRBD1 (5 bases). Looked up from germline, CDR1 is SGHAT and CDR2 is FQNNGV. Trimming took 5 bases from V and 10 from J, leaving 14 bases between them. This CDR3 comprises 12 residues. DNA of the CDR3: TGTGCCAGCAGCGTCGGGGGTCCAAGAGCTTTCTTT. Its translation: CASSVGGPRAFF.

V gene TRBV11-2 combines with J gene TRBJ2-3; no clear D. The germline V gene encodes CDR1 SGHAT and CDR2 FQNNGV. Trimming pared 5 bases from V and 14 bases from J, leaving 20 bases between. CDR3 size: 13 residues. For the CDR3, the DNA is TGTGCCAGCAGCCTTAGCCTCGCAGATACCCTGTATTTT. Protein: CASSLSLADTLYF.

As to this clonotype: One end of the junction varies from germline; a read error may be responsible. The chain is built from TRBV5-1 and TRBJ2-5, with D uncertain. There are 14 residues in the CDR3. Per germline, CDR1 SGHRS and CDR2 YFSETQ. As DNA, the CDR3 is TGCACCAGCAGCGACGGGCCGGTTCTGGAGACCCAGTACTTC. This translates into CTSSDGPVLETQYF.